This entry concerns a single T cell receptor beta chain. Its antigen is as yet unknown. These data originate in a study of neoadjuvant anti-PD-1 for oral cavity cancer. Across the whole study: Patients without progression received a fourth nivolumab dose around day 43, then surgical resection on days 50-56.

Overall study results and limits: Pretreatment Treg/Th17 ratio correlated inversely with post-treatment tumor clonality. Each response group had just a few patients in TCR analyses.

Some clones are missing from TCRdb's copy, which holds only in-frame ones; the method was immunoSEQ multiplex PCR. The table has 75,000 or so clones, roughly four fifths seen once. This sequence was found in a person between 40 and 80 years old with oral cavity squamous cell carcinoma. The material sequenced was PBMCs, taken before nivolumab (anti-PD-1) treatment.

CDR3 nucleotides: TGCGCCAGCAGCTCACTGGTCATAGGGAATGAGCAGTTCTTC. As protein: CASSSLVIGNEQFF. The chain links TRBV5-1 to TRBJ2-1; D is unresolved. V lost 3 bases to trimming and J lost 7 bases, with 14 bases between them. Germline CDR1 and CDR2: SGHRS and YFSETQ. The CDR3 runs to 14 residues.